Presented here are 27 T cell receptor beta chains from one specimen sequenced in a study of T cell changes during pregnancy in multiple sclerosis (dated by TCRdb to the late 2010s). Library preparation was by the immunoSEQ multiplex PCR assay. TCRdb mirrors the immuneACCESS table, restricted to in-frame sequences. Some clones are absent from its copies; in checked studies, under half trace to an unresolved V gene, and the reason for the others is unknown. In all, the sample holds about 57,000 clones, and roughly 90% of those were seen once. The ten most abundant clones make up 3.5% to 4.5% of the sample. Specimen: peripheral blood, collected after pregnancy. The receptor set was obtained from a female donor in good health, enrolled as a control in a pregnancy study.

The rearrangement uses TRBV28 and TRBJ2-7, with D perhaps TRBD2 (5 bases). Germline-derived CDR1 and CDR2 are MDHEN and SYDVKM. Trimming left V 3 bases short and J 0 bases short, with 15 bases between. The CDR3 is made up of 16 amino acids. In DNA form, the CDR3 reads TGTGCCAGCAGTTTTCTCATGAGGGAGAACTCCTACGAGCAGTACTTC. Residues: CASSFLMRENSYEQYF.

The V call is TRBV7-6, the J call TRBJ2-2; 10 bases map to TRBD2. CDR3 size: 18 residues. The junction had 9 bases not matched to a gene; V was cut back by 1 base and J by 4 bases. From germline, CDR1 is SGHVS and CDR2 FNYEAQ. The CDR3 loop is CASSLEAGGPRSTGELFF. CDR3 DNA: TGTGCCAGCAGCTTAGAAGCGGGAGGGCCTCGGAGCACCGGGGAGCTGTTTTTT.

The chain joins TRBV4-3 to TRBJ2-7; 11 bases line up with TRBD2. J gave up 2 bases and V 1 base, and 1 base lay outside the gene matches. The germline CDR1 and CDR2 sequences are LGHNA and YSLEER. The CDR3 runs 15 residues. The CDR3 protein is CASSQASGGTYEQYF. The CDR3 coding sequence is TGCGCCAGCAGCCAAGCTAGCGGGGGGACCTACGAGCAGTACTTC.

The gene calls are TRBV18 and TRBJ2-7, with TRBD1 matching 9 bases. After removal of 3 bases from V and 3 bases from J, the junction contained 6 bases not matched to a gene. The CDR3 extends over 15 amino acids. In germline, CDR1 is KGHSH, CDR2 LQKENI. CDR3 in DNA: TGTGCCAGCTCACCTCAACAGGGGGCGGTCTACGAGCAGTACTTC. As protein: CASSPQQGAVYEQYF.

This rearrangement joins TRBV10-3 to TRBJ2-6; 12 bases agree with TRBD1. CDR3 length: 17 residues. Germline trimming cut 4 bases from V and 2 bases from J; bases unmatched to any gene: 3. The germline CDR1 and CDR2 sequences are ENHRY and SYGVKD. This CDR3 reads CAISGRDRGPGANVLTF. The CDR3, as DNA: TGTGCCATCAGTGGCCGGGACAGGGGGCCTGGGGCCAACGTCCTGACTTTC.

The chain links TRBV4-1 to TRBJ2-1, with TRBD1 as a possible D gene (6 bases). Trimming removed 5 bases from V and 2 bases from J, with 10 bases in between. CDR1 MGHRA and CDR2 YSYEKL come from the germline V gene. This CDR3 is built from 14 residues. Here the CDR3 reads CASSTGQPYNEQFF. Here the CDR3 DNA reads TGCGCCAGCAGCACCGGACAGCCCTACAATGAGCAGTTCTTC.

The rearrangement joins TRBV19 to TRBJ1-1; TRBD1 is a possible D gene (5 bases). The CDR3 is 14 residues long. Per germline, CDR1 LNHDA and CDR2 SQIVND (reference sequence). The V and J ends lost 5 bases and 4 bases respectively, with 14 bases between them. CDR3 nucleotides: TGTGCCAGTAGTGTGCAAAGCCAGGGCACTGAAGCTTTCTTT. The encoded protein is CASSVQSQGTEAFF.

V is TRBV9 and J is TRBJ2-7, with TRBD2 matching 7 bases. Germline assignment: CDR1 SGDLS and CDR2 YYNGEE. Trimming at V came to 2 bases and at J to 3 bases, leaving 11 bases not matched to a gene. CDR3 length equals 16 residues. The DNA for the CDR3 is TGTGCCAGCAGCGTGGGTCTAGCGGCAGGCATCTACGAGCAGTACTTC. Translated, it gives CASSVGLAAGIYEQYF. Full variable domain (missing parts from reference TRBV9 and TRBJ2-7): DSGVTQTPKHLITATGQRVTLRCSPRSGDLSVYWYQQSLDQGLQFLIQYYNGEERAKGNILERFSAQQFPDLHSELNLSSLELGDSALYFCASSVGLAAGIYEQYFGPGTRLTVT.

The rearrangement links TRBV27 to TRBJ2-3; D possibly corresponds to TRBD2 (7 bases). V was cut by 6 bases and J by 7 bases, with 23 bases left in between. The CDR3 has 16 amino acids. Germline CDR1 MNHEY, CDR2 SMNVEV (reference sequence). CDR3 bases: TGTGCCAGCAGACCCCTTAGGGGGGGGAGGCTTCATACGCAGTATTTT. Protein: CASRPLRGGRLHTQYF.

The rearrangement uses TRBV5-4 and TRBJ2-1; TRBD2 matches 10 bases. J was trimmed by 1 base and V by 0 bases; bases with no gene match: 7. Germline V gives CDR1 SGHNT, CDR2 YYREEE (reference sequence). The CDR3 has 18 residues. CDR3 in amino acids: CASSLGGRAGGSYNEQFF. The CDR3 DNA sequence: TGTGCCAGCAGCTTGGGTGGGCGAGCGGGGGGGTCCTACAATGAGCAGTTCTTC.

V and J are TRBV5-4 and TRBJ2-2; TRBD1 aligns across 10 bases. The CDR3 contains 16 residues. Germline V gene data show CDR1 as SGHNT and CDR2 as YYREEE (reference sequence). J was trimmed by 6 bases and V by 3 bases; bases with no gene match: 8. CDR3 in amino acids: CASSSRPGQGPGELFF. The CDR3 nucleotides read TGTGCCAGCAGCTCGCGTCCGGGACAGGGGCCCGGGGAGCTGTTTTTT.

J is TRBJ1-6 and V is TRBV10-1; no clear D gene. The CDR3 totals 13 residues. Per the germline V gene, CDR1 is WNHNN and CDR2 is SYGVQD (reference sequence). V was clipped by 7 bases and J by 0 bases, with 4 bases between them. The CDR3 bases are TGCGCCAGCACCTGCTCCTATAATTCACCCCTCCACTTT. This gives the protein CASTCSYNSPLHF.

This clone was picked up one time. This chain uses TRBV18 with TRBJ1-1, with 9 bases matching TRBD1. CDR1 is KGHSH and CDR2 is LQKENI in the germline V gene. Trimming took 4 bases from V and 4 from J; bases not matched to a gene: 13. The CDR3 spans 17 residues. The CDR3 nucleotides read TGTGCCAGCTCACACTGGGAGATACAGGGGGCGGGCACTGAAGCTTTCTTT. It encodes CASSHWEIQGAGTEAFF. Variable domain in full (rest from reference TRBV18 and TRBJ1-1): NAGVMQNPRHLVRRRGQEARLRCSPMKGHSHVYWYRQLPEEGLKFMVYLQKENIIDESGMPKERFSAEFPKEGPSILRIQQVVRGDSAAYFCASSHWEIQGAGTEAFFGQGTRLTVV.

V is TRBV7-2 and J is TRBJ1-1, with 7 bases identical to TRBD1. With 5 bases clipped from V and 5 bases from J, the junction kept 11 bases outside the gene matches. The CDR3 totals 15 residues. Germline CDR1 is SGHTA and CDR2 is FQGNSA. The DNA of the CDR3 is TGTGCCAGCAGCATACAGGGGTGGTTGGGAACTGAAGCTTTCTTT. Translating it yields CASSIQGWLGTEAFF.

This chain connects TRBV11-1 to TRBJ1-1; weak D call: TRBD1 (5 bases). This CDR3 spans 14 amino acids. V lost 1 base, J lost 5 bases, and 11 bases lay in between. The germline gives CDR1 SGHAT, CDR2 FQDESV (reference sequence). The CDR3 nucleotides are TGTGCCAGCAGCTTAGATCAGGGAAGGACTGAAGCTTTCTTT. This encodes CASSLDQGRTEAFF.

The rearrangement links TRBV7-9 to TRBJ1-1; D may be TRBD1 (6 bases). V lost 3 bases, J lost 11 bases, and 16 bases lay in between. The CDR3 totals 13 residues. Germline CDR1 SEHNR, CDR2 FQNEAQ (reference sequence). The CDR3 here is CASSFETGFSAFF. The CDR3 DNA is TGTGCCAGCAGCTTCGAAACAGGGTTCTCGGCTTTCTTT.

This clone was observed a single time. The chain recombines TRBV28 with TRBJ2-5; 8 bases line up with TRBD2. With V trimmed by 4 bases and J by 5 bases, 9 bases remained unmatched. Germline assignment: CDR1 MDHEN and CDR2 SYDVKM. The CDR3 is made up of 15 amino acids. The CDR3 reads CASSYGGGRGETQYF. Here the CDR3 DNA reads TGTGCCAGCAGTTACGGCGGGGGGCGAGGGGAGACCCAGTACTTC. The variable domain in full, completed from reference TRBV28 and TRBJ2-5, reads DVKVTQSSRYLVKRTGEKVFLECVQDMDHENMFWYRQDPGLGLRLIYFSYDVKMKEKGDIPEGYSVSREKKERFSLILESASTNQTSMYLCASSYGGGRGETQYFGPGTRLLVL.

This clone showed up just once. The V call is TRBV30, the J call TRBJ2-1; 7 positions match TRBD1. The CDR3 runs to 14 residues. J was trimmed by 0 bases and V by 5 bases; bases with no gene match: 4. Germline loops: CDR1 GTSNPN, CDR2 SVGIG (reference sequence). The CDR3 DNA reads TGTGCCTGGGGACAGGCAAGCTCCTACAATGAGCAGTTCTTC. Translation gives CAWGQASSYNEQFF.

This clone showed up just once. The V gene is TRBV21-1, the J gene TRBJ2-1; the D call TRBD2 from the table was never checked on the DNA. TRBV21-1 is a listed pseudogene. This CDR3 region has 18 residues. The CDR3 reads CASSKANAGFSSYNEQFF. The CDR3 nucleotides are TGTGCCAGCAGCAAAGCGAACGCGGGCTTCAGCTCCTACAATGAGCAGTTCTTC.

This rearrangement joins TRBV10-1 to TRBJ1-5; D is unresolved. The germline V gene has CDR1 WNHNN and CDR2 SYGVQD (reference sequence). V lost 2 bases and J 5 bases, leaving 19 bases between the germline ends. This CDR3 is built from 17 residues. Here the CDR3 reads CASSEREGRVKHQPQHF. CDR3 in DNA: TGCGCCAGCAGTGAGAGAGAAGGGAGGGTGAAACATCAGCCCCAGCATTTT.

The V gene is TRBV19, the J gene TRBJ1-5; 10 nucleotides align to TRBD1. Germline CDR1 reads LNHDA; CDR2 reads SQIVND (reference sequence). The ends lost 5 bases at V and 5 bases at J; junction bases unmatched: 6. There are 15 residues in the CDR3. The CDR3 DNA reads as TGTGCCAGTAGTGGAGGGGACAGGGGCCATCAGCCCCAGCATTTT. Translated: CASSGGDRGHQPQHF. The whole variable domain, filled in from reference TRBV19 and TRBJ1-5, reads DGGITQSPKYLFRKEGQNVTLSCEQNLNHDAMYWYRQDPGQGLRLIYYSQIVNDFQKGDIAEGYSVSREKKESFPLTVTSAQKNPTAFYLCASSGGDRGHQPQHFGDGTRLSIL.

The chain carries TRBV19 and TRBJ2-6; TRBD1 matches at 8 bases. The germline CDR1 and CDR2 sequences are LNHDA and SQIVND (reference sequence). The V segment lost 5 bases and the J segment 2 bases; nucleotides outside the gene matches: 5. The CDR3 is 16 residues long. CDR3 protein: CASSEDRGPGANVLTF. CDR3 DNA sequence: TGTGCCAGTAGTGAAGACAGGGGCCCTGGGGCCAACGTCCTGACTTTC.

V gene TRBV4-1 combines with J gene TRBJ2-3, with TRBD1 as a possible D gene (6 bases). Germline CDR1 and CDR2: MGHRA and YSYEKL. The CDR3 covers 14 residues. V lost 5 bases, J lost 0 bases, and 9 bases lay in between. This chain's CDR3 is CASSFDRSTDTQYF. CDR3 nucleotide sequence: TGCGCCAGCAGCTTTGACAGGAGCACAGATACGCAGTATTTT.

In DNA form, the CDR3 reads TGCGCCAGCAGCTTCGGACAGGGGAGCACTGAAGCTTTCTTT. It is translated as CASSFGQGSTEAFF. The J gene is TRBJ1-1, the V gene TRBV5-1; 9 positions agree with TRBD1. The CDR3 has 14 amino acids. After removal of 2 bases from V and 4 bases from J, the junction contained 3 bases not matched to a gene. CDR1 and CDR2 (germline): SGHRS, YFSETQ.

The genes are TRBV5-4 and TRBJ2-7; 10 nucleotides match TRBD2. CDR1 and CDR2 (germline): SGHNT, YYREEE (reference sequence). With 0 bases clipped from V and 6 bases from J, the junction kept 6 bases outside the gene matches. The CDR3 is made up of 15 amino acids. CDR3 nucleotide sequence: TGTGCCAGCAGCTTGGCCGAGCGGGGGGGAGTCGAGCAGTACTTC. As protein: CASSLAERGGVEQYF. The whole variable domain, filled in from reference TRBV5-4 and TRBJ2-7, reads ETGVTQSPTHLIKTRGQQVTLRCSSQSGHNTVSWYQQALGQGPQFIFQYYREEENGRGNFPPRFSGLQFPNYSSELNVNALELDDSALYLCASSLAERGGVEQYFGPGTRLTVT.

The chain employs TRBV6-1 and TRBJ1-1; TRBD1 is a possible D gene (6 bases). Trimming left V 5 bases short and J 5 bases short, with 12 bases between. This CDR3 spans 13 amino acids. Germline CDR1 reads MNHNS; CDR2 reads SASEGT. CDR3: CASSPYRETEAFF. DNA for the CDR3: TGTGCCAGCAGTCCCTACAGGGAAACTGAAGCTTTCTTT.

This chain connects TRBV5-4 to TRBJ2-6; 9 bases agree with TRBD1. Germline lookup yields CDR1 SGHNT and CDR2 YYREEE (reference sequence). This CDR3 has 16 amino acids. Trimming took 0 bases from V and 4 from J; bases not matched to a gene: 2. CDR3 nucleotides: TGTGCCAGCAGCTTGGGGGGGACAGGGGGGGCCAACGTCCTGACTTTC. Protein: CASSLGGTGGANVLTF.